This entry lists 3 T cell receptor beta chains sequenced from one sample in a study of T cells after somatic rescue of genetic block (dated by TCRdb to about 2020). Receptors were amplified or captured by the immunoSEQ multiplex PCR assay. What TCRdb holds here is the immuneACCESS table cut down to in-frame rearrangements. Part of the clones is not present; checked against another copy, under half of the missing clones reflect an unresolved V gene, and the others are unexplained. The sample profile shows tens of thousands of clones; about 87% of them were found once. The top ten clonotypes cover 1.6% of the sample. The sequenced sample consisted of peripheral blood mononuclear cells (PBMCs). The receptors stem from a woman between 18 and 30 years old.

The chain employs TRBV5-1 and TRBJ1-2; D not certain. The V gene lost 4 bases and the J gene lost 4 bases, with 14 bases spanning the gap. Germline values: CDR1 SGHRS, CDR2 YFSETQ. The CDR3 spans 14 residues. This CDR3 is CASSLRPVGYGYTF. The CDR3 coding sequence is TGCGCCAGCAGCCTACGACCCGTGGGCTATGGCTACACCTTC.

This chain connects TRBV5-4 to TRBJ2-3; D unclear. CDR3 length equals 12 residues. Looked up from germline, CDR1 is SGHNT and CDR2 is YYREEE (reference sequence). V gave up 3 bases and J gave up 0 bases, with 2 bases separating them. This CDR3 reads CASSYSTDTQYF. In DNA, the CDR3 is TGTGCCAGCAGCTACAGCACAGATACGCAGTATTTT.

The chain employs TRBV5-8 and TRBJ1-4; 7 bases align to TRBD1. The CDR3 has 17 residues. Germline CDR1 and CDR2: SGHTS and YDEGEE. The ends lost 6 bases at V and 3 bases at J; junction bases unmatched: 14. The CDR3 region has the DNA TGTGCCAGCACGATAACAGGGGACCGGAGGGCTAATGAAAAACTGTTTTTT. Amino acids: CASTITGDRRANEKLFF.